Below, 19 T cell receptor beta chains from the same sample are listed, as sequenced in a study of cytomegalovirus exposure and HLA in healthy donors. The PCR used 60 Vbeta and 13 Jbeta primers. TCRdb keeps only in-frame clones here, not all; method: immunoSEQ multiplex PCR. The sample yields 200,000 or so clones, 65% to 90% seen once. The sample comprised PBMCs. These TCRs come from a girl under 18 in good health and CMV-seronegative.

The V gene is TRBV27, the J gene TRBJ1-2; D remains unclear. Trimming stripped 5 bases from V and 1 base from J, with 8 bases between. The CDR3 has 13 residues. The V gene's germline CDR1 is MNHEY and CDR2 SMNVEV (reference sequence). CDR3 nucleotides: TGTGCCAGCAGTCTCAGGTTTAACTATGGCTACACCTTC. Protein: CASSLRFNYGYTF.

This chain connects TRBV10-3 to TRBJ2-7; 8 bases map to TRBD2. V lost 7 bases and J lost 1; bases outside the gene matches: 6. Germline-derived CDR1 and CDR2 are ENHRY and SYGVKD. CDR3 length equals 14 residues. The DNA of the CDR3 is TGTGCCATCATGGAGCGGGGGAATTCCTACGAGCAGTACTTC. It is translated as CAIMERGNSYEQYF.

CDR3 amino acids: CASISVTEAFF. In nucleotides, the CDR3 is TGTGCCAGTATATCGGTGACTGAAGCTTTCTTT. The chain joins TRBV19 to TRBJ1-1, with D unresolved. This CDR3 is built from 11 residues. Trimming took 7 bases from V and 5 from J, leaving 8 bases between them. CDR1 LNHDA and CDR2 SQIVND come from the germline V gene (reference sequence).

The chain recombines TRBV6-6 with TRBJ2-1; the match to TRBD1 covers 9 bases. The V gene end was trimmed by 4 bases and the J gene end by 14 bases; junction bases not matched to a gene: 12. The CDR3 runs 14 residues. CDR1 MNHNY and CDR2 SVGAGI come from the germline V gene (reference sequence). The CDR3 bases are TGTGCCAGCAGTTTTCAGTCGGGACAGGGCCGAAAGTTCTTC. Protein: CASSFQSGQGRKFF.

The V gene is TRBV7-3, the J gene TRBJ2-1; D not resolved. CDR1 and CDR2 (germline): SGHTA, FQGTGA. The CDR3 consists of 12 residues. V was cut by 5 bases and J by 9 bases, with 11 bases left in between. The CDR3 here is CASSPLYGEQFF. CDR3 nucleotide sequence: TGTGCCAGCAGCCCTCTTTACGGTGAGCAGTTCTTC.

The chain carries TRBV7-6 and TRBJ2-7; a possible D gene is TRBD2 (6 bases). This CDR3 region has 11 residues. Germline V gene data show CDR1 as SGHVS and CDR2 as FNYEAQ. V was shortened by 5 bases and J by 7 bases, with 9 bases between the two germline ends. The CDR3 nucleotides are TGTGCCAGCAGCCTAGGGAGGGAGCAGTACTTC. Translating it yields CASSLGREQYF.

A single count supports this clone. The chain links TRBV19 to TRBJ1-2; D gene ambiguous. Trimming took off 3 bases at V and 5 bases at J, with 13 bases between the two ends. Germline V CDR1 and CDR2: LNHDA, SQIVND (reference sequence). The CDR3 totals 14 residues. CDR3 residues: CASSISSAEYGYTF. The CDR3 DNA is TGTGCCAGTAGTATTTCTTCCGCGGAATATGGCTACACCTTC.

The chain joins TRBV2 to TRBJ1-1; D possibly corresponds to TRBD1 (5 bases). Per germline, CDR1 SNHLY and CDR2 FYNNEI. CDR3 length: 13 amino acids. Trimming took 6 bases from V and 4 from J, leaving 12 bases between them. The CDR3 DNA is TGTGCCAGCAGCCCGGGGGGGTTCACTGAAGCTTTCTTT. Encoded protein: CASSPGGFTEAFF. Supplemented by reference TRBV2 and TRBJ1-1, the full variable domain reads EPEVTQTPSHQVTQMGQEVILRCVPISNHLYFYWYRQILGQKVEFLVSFYNNEISEKSEIFDDQFSVERPDGSNFTLKIRSTKLEDSAMYFCASSPGGFTEAFFGQGTRLTVV.

The CDR3 loop reads CASRWTLTNSPLHF. In DNA, the CDR3 is TGTGCCAGCCGCTGGACACTTACTAATTCACCCCTCCACTTT. This chain joins TRBV28 and TRBJ1-6; weak D call: TRBD1 (5 bases). This CDR3 comprises 14 residues. Trimming shortened V by 8 bases and J by 6 bases, and 14 bases separated the two germline ends. Per germline, CDR1 MDHEN and CDR2 SYDVKM.

The chain combines TRBV4-3 with TRBJ1-4; a possible D gene is TRBD1 (6 bases). The germline gives CDR1 LGHNA, CDR2 YSLEER. V was cut by 4 bases and J by 5 bases, with 17 bases left in between. The CDR3 runs 16 residues. DNA for the CDR3: TGCGCCAGCAGCCTCAGGGACATCACACCGAATGAAAAACTGTTTTTT. This translates into CASSLRDITPNEKLFF.

The chain has TRBV4-1 and TRBJ1-2, with D possibly being TRBD1 (5 bases). V shed 2 bases and J shed 0 bases, with 25 bases lying between them. The CDR3 is 20 residues long. Germline CDR1 is MGHRA and CDR2 is YSYEKL. As DNA, the CDR3 is TGCGCCAGCAGCCAACCGGGCAGTCCTGAAACAGGCATCCCTAACTATGGCTACACCTTC. Protein product: CASSQPGSPETGIPNYGYTF.

V and J are TRBV6-5 and TRBJ1-6; D unresolved. V lost 6 bases, J lost 7 bases, and 4 bases lay in between. Germline V lookup: CDR1 MNHEY, CDR2 SVGAGI. The CDR3 runs 11 residues. The chain's CDR3 is CASSLNSPLHF. CDR3 bases: TGTGCCAGCAGCTTAAATTCACCCCTCCACTTT.

This chain connects TRBV28 to TRBJ1-1; 8 bases line up with TRBD1. The CDR3 extends over 13 amino acids. Germline values: CDR1 MDHEN, CDR2 SYDVKM. V was pared by 10 bases and J by 7 bases, with 11 bases of the junction left unmatched. CDR3 sequence: CATHSDRDLEAFF. The CDR3 region has the DNA TGTGCCACCCATTCGGACAGGGACCTTGAAGCTTTCTTT.

The chain employs TRBV28 and TRBJ1-4, with 10 bases that match TRBD1. The CDR3 spans 15 residues. The V and J ends lost 4 bases and 8 bases, in that order; junction bases with no gene match: 7. Germline V gene lookup returns CDR1 MDHEN and CDR2 SYDVKM. CDR3 sequence reads: CASSYRDRGNEKLFF. CDR3 in DNA: TGTGCCAGCAGTTATCGGGACAGGGGTAACGAAAAACTGTTTTTT.

The CDR3 protein is CASSLALETQYF. CDR3 coding DNA: TGTGCCAGCAGCTTAGCCTTGGAGACCCAGTACTTC. The genes are TRBV13 and TRBJ2-5; no reliable D call. Deletions cut 1 base from V and 5 bases from J, with 5 bases between. Germline V lookup: CDR1 PRHDT, CDR2 FYEKMQ (reference sequence). This CDR3 comprises 12 residues.

The sample holds one count of this clone. The chain is built from TRBV4-2 and TRBJ1-5; TRBD1 matches 7 bases. V lost 4 bases and J lost 1; bases outside the gene matches: 1. CDR3 length: 14 amino acids. Germline assignment: CDR1 LGHNA and CDR2 YNFKEQ. The CDR3 DNA is TGTGCCAGCAGCCCGACAGGGAGCAATCAGCCCCAGCATTTT. Protein product: CASSPTGSNQPQHF.

This clone was picked up a small number of times. The chain links TRBV28 to TRBJ2-3; D is uncertain. This CDR3 comprises 12 residues. Trimming removed 5 bases from V and 2 bases from J, with 5 bases in between. The germline V gene has CDR1 MDHEN and CDR2 SYDVKM. The DNA of the CDR3 is TGTGCCAGCAGTCCCTTCACAGATACGCAGTATTTT. It yields the protein CASSPFTDTQYF.

The chain carries TRBV11-2 and TRBJ2-3; 9 bases agree with TRBD1. Germline CDR1 SGHAT, CDR2 FQNNGV. The V gene end was trimmed by 5 bases and the J gene end by 2 bases; junction bases not matched to a gene: 5. The CDR3 covers 15 residues. CDR3 residues: CASSRQGGITDTQYF. In DNA form, the CDR3 reads TGTGCCAGCAGCCGACAGGGGGGGATCACAGATACGCAGTATTTT.

The chain joins TRBV27 to TRBJ2-7, with TRBD2 matching 7 bases. The CDR3 runs to 15 residues. V gave up 2 bases and J gave up 5 bases; unmatched junction bases: 9. Germline CDR1 MNHEY, CDR2 SMNVEV (reference sequence). In DNA, the CDR3 is TGTGCCAGCAGTTTAAAGGTTCGGGGGGTTGACGAGCAGTACTTC. As protein: CASSLKVRGVDEQYF.